This T cell receptor (beta chain) was recovered during a study of B cell selection in AIRE deficiency. Study results and caveats: Only TCRbeta was sequenced; 36.6% of shared healthy Treg sequences appeared in Tconv. In TCRBV usage, CDR3 length and diversity, patient Tconv and Treg cells matched healthy donors.

Sorted regulatory T cells were CD4-positive, CD25-high and CD127-low or negative. Profiling relied on immunoSEQ multiplex PCR, and the TCRdb table lists in-frame clones only, not all of them. Here the sample spans roughly 22,000 clones, roughly 93% being singletons. As for this clone: Its antigen remains unidentified.

This receptor was obtained from a human donor with AIRE deficiency. Sequencing was done on a sample of Tregs sorted from PBMCs.

The CDR3 is CASQELTYHNEQFF. CDR3 in DNA: TGTGCCAGCCAAGAGCTGACCTACCACAATGAGCAGTTCTTC. The V call is TRBV28, the J call TRBJ2-1; D ambiguous. The CDR3 has 14 amino acids. With 8 bases removed from V and 5 bases from J, the gap between germline ends came to 16 bases. Germline CDR1 is MDHEN and CDR2 is SYDVKM.